This paragraph covers one T cell receptor beta chain sequence. The sample belongs to a study of memory CD4+ T cells and cytomegalovirus serostatus. The sort gate was single viable CD3+CD4+CD8-CD45RO+ cells for memory CD4+ T cells. The CDR3 is 14 residues long. In germline, CDR1 is SGHTA, CDR2 FQGNSA. The V segment lost 4 bases and the J segment 7 bases; nucleotides outside the gene matches: 9. Original processing notes: After removing out-of-frame reads, over 2 million distinct TCRbeta sequences remained. Libraries were prepared by immunoSEQ multiplex PCR; TCRdb keeps only in-frame clonotypes and omits some of them. For V, J and clone size, that table is used; D and trimming come from the DNA. Among around 26,000 clones, about 80% were seen once, and the ten largest hold 0.68%.

The TCR originated in an adult in good health and CMV-seronegative. The genes are TRBV7-2 and TRBJ2-5, with 7 positions matching TRBD2. Specimen: memory CD4+ T cells from blood. CDR3 residues: CASSSSGAGGTQYF. The DNA of the CDR3 is TGTGCCAGCAGCTCCAGCGGGGCCGGGGGGACCCAGTACTTC.